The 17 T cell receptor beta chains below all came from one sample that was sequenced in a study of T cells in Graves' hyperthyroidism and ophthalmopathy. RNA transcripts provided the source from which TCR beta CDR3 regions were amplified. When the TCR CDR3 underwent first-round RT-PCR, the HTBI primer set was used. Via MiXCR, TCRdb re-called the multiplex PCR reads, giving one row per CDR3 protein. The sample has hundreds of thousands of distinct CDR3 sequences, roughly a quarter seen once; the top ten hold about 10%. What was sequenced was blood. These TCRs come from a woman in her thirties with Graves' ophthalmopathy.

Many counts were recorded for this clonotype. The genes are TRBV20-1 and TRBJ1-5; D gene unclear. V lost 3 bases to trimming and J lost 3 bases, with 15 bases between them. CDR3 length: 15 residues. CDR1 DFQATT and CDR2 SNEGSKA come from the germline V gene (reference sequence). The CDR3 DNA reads TGCAGTGCTAGTACTTTAGTGCCGAACAATCAGCCCCAGCATTTT. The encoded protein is CSASTLVPNNQPQHF.

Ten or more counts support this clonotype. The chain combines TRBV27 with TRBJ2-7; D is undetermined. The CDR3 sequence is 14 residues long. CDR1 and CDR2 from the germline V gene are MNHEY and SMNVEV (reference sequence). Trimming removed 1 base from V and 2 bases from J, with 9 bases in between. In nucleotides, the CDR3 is TGTGCCAGCAGTTTATTGGTACCTGCCTACGAGCAGTACTTC. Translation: CASSLLVPAYEQYF.

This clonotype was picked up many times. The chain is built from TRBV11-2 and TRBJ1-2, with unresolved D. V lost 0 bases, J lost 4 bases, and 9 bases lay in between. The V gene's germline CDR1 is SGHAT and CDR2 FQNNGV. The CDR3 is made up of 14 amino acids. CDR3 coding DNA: TGTGCCAGCAGCTTAGATCCCCAGCTCTATGGCTACACCTTC. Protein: CASSLDPQLYGYTF.

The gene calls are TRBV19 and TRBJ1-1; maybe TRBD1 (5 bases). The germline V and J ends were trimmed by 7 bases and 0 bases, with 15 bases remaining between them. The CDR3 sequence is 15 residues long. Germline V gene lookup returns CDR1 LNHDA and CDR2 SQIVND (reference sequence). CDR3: CASKGHQGMNTEAFF. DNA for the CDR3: TGTGCCAGTAAAGGGCATCAGGGCATGAACACTGAAGCTTTCTTT.

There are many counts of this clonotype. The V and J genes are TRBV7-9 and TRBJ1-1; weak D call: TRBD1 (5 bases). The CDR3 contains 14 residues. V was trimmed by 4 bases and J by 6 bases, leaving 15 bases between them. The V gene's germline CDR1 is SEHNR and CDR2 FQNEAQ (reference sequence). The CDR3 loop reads CASSWLGGRAEAFF. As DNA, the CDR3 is TGTGCCAGCAGCTGGCTGGGGGGGAGGGCTGAAGCTTTCTTT.

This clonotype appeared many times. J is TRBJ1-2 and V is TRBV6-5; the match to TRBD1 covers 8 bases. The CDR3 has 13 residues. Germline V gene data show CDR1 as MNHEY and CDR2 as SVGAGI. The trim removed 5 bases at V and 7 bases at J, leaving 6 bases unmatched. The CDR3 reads CASSRQGAGGYTF. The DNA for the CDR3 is TGTGCCAGCAGTCGCCAGGGGGCGGGTGGCTACACCTTC.

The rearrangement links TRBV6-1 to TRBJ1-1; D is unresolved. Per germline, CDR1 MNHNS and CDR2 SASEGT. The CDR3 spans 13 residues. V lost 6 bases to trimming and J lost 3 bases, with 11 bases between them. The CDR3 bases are TGTGCCAGCAGGATTGGCATTTACACTGAAGCTTTCTTT. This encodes CASRIGIYTEAFF.

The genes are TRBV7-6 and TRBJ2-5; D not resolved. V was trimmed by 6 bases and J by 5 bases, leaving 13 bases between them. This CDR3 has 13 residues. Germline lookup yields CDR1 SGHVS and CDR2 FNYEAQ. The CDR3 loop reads CASSKVERETQYF. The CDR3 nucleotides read TGTGCCAGCAGTAAAGTCGAAAGGGAGACCCAGTACTTC.

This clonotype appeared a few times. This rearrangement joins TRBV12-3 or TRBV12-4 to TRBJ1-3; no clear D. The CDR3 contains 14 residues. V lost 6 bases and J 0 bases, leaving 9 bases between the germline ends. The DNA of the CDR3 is TGTGCCAGCAGCCCGGATTTCTCTGGAAACACCATATATTTT. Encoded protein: CASSPDFSGNTIYF.

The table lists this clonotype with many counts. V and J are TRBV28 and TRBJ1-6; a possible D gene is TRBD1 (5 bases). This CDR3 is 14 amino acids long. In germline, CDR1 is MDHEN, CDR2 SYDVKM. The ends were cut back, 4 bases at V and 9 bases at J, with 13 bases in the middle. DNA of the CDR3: TGTGCCAGCAGTTGGGCCCCCGGGGCTTCACCCCTCCACTTT. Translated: CASSWAPGASPLHF. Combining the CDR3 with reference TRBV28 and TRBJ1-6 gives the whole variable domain DVKVTQSSRYLVKRTGEKVFLECVQDMDHENMFWYRQDPGLGLRLIYFSYDVKMKEKGDIPEGYSVSREKKERFSLILESASTNQTSMYLCASSWAPGASPLHFGNGTRLTVT.

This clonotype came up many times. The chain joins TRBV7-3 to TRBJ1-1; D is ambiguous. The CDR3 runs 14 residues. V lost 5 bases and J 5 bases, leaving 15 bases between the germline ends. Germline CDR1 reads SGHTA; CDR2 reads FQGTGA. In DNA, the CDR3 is TGTGCCAGCAGCGAAGAGGGAGGGTGGACTGAAGCTTTCTTT. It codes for CASSEEGGWTEAFF.

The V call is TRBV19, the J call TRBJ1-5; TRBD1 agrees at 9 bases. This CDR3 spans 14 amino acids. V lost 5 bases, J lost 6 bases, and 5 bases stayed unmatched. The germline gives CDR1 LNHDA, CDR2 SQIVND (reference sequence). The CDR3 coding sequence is TGTGCCAGTAGTCGTACGGACAGGGGTCAGCCCCAGCATTTT. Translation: CASSRTDRGQPQHF.

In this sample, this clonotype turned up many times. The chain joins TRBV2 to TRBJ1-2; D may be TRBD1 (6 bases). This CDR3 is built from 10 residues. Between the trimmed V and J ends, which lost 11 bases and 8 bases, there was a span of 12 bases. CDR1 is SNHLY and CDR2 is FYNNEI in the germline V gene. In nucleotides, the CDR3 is TGTGCCGGGAACAGGGACGGCTACACCTTC. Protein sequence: CAGNRDGYTF.

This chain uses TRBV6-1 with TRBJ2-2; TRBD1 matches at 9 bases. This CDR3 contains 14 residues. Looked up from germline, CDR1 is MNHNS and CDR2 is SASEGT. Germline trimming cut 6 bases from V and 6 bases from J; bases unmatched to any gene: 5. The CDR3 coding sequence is TGTGCCAGCAGACCACAGGGGGCATCCGGGGAGCTGTTTTTT. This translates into CASRPQGASGELFF.

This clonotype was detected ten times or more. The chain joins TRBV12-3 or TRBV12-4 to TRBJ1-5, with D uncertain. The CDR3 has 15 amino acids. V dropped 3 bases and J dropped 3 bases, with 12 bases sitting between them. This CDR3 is CASSLTMNSNQPQHF. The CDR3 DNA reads TGTGCCAGCAGTTTGACAATGAATTCCAATCAGCCCCAGCATTTT.

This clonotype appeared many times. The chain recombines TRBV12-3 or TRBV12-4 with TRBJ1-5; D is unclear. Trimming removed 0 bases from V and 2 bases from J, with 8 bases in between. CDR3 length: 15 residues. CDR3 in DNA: TGTGCCAGCAGTTTAGCAGGGCTTGGCAATCAGCCCCAGCATTTT. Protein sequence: CASSLAGLGNQPQHF.

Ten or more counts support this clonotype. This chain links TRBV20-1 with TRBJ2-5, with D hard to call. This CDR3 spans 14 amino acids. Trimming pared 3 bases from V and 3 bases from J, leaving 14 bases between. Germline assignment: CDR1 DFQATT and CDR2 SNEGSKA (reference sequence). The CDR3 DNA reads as TGCAGTGCTAGGGCCCCGGACGGTGAAGAGACCCAGTACTTC. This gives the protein CSARAPDGEETQYF.